The next 32 T cell receptor beta chains were all read from a single sample in a study of blood T cell repertoires in COVID-19 (TCRdb year 2020). The method was the immunoSEQ multiplex PCR assay. TCRdb holds this immuneACCESS table with in-frame rearrangements only. Some clones are missing; in checked studies, unresolved V genes explain under half, and the rest has no known cause. The table for this sample lists 150,000 to 200,000 clones; approximately 89% of them were counted only once. Together, the top ten hold under 3.5% of the sample. The specimen was peripheral blood. Receptor source: a man aged 70-80 years with acute or convalescent COVID-19.

The V gene is TRBV3-1 (or the pseudogene TRBV3-2), the J gene TRBJ1-2; D unclear. CDR1 and CDR2 from the germline V gene are LGHDT and YNNKEL (reference sequence). V lost 0 bases and J lost 8, with 16 bases in between. This CDR3 contains 15 residues. The CDR3 here is CASSQDLVAAWGYTF. CDR3 nucleotide sequence: TGTGCCAGCAGCCAAGATCTAGTAGCCGCGTGGGGCTACACCTTC.

The chain carries TRBV2 and TRBJ1-1, with no clear D. With 6 bases removed from V and 1 base from J, the gap between germline ends came to 12 bases. Germline V gene sequence: CDR1 SNHLY, CDR2 FYNNEI. The CDR3 is made up of 14 amino acids. The CDR3 nucleotides are TGTGCCAGCAGGAGGCGGGAGGGGAACACTGAAGCTTTCTTT. Protein product: CASRRREGNTEAFF. Supplemented by reference TRBV2 and TRBJ1-1, the full variable domain reads EPEVTQTPSHQVTQMGQEVILRCVPISNHLYFYWYRQILGQKVEFLVSFYNNEISEKSEIFDDQFSVERPDGSNFTLKIRSTKLEDSAMYFCASRRREGNTEAFFGQGTRLTVV.

The CDR3 reads CASSQLTEYQETQYF. In DNA, the CDR3 is TGTGCCAGCAGCCAACTGACAGAGTACCAAGAGACCCAGTACTTC. V is TRBV14 and J is TRBJ2-5, with D perhaps matching TRBD1 (5 bases). The germline gives CDR1 SGHDN, CDR2 FVKESK. The CDR3 consists of 15 residues. V lost 2 bases and J 0 bases, leaving 10 bases between the germline ends.

The rearrangement joins TRBV5-1 to TRBJ1-2; 7 nucleotides match TRBD1. The trim removed 3 bases at V and 7 bases at J, leaving 6 bases unmatched. Germline-derived CDR1 and CDR2 are SGHRS and YFSETQ. This CDR3 comprises 13 residues. This CDR3 is CASSWDSFFGYTF. The CDR3 DNA sequence: TGCGCCAGCAGCTGGGACAGTTTTTTTGGCTACACCTTC.

The CDR3 sequence is CASSRTGLSREQYF. The CDR3 region has the DNA TGTGCCAGCAGCCGAACAGGCCTCTCAAGAGAGCAGTACTTC. The rearrangement uses TRBV4-2 and TRBJ2-7; D is possibly TRBD1 (5 bases). Deletions cut 4 bases from V and 7 bases from J, with 17 bases between. CDR1 and CDR2 (germline): LGHNA, YNFKEQ. The CDR3 consists of 14 residues.

The table lists this clone with a few counts. V is TRBV15 and J is TRBJ2-7; D uncertain. The CDR3 contains 15 residues. Trimming took 0 bases from V and 0 from J, leaving 9 bases between them. The germline V gene encodes CDR1 LNHNV and CDR2 YYDKDF (reference sequence). In DNA, the CDR3 is TGTGCCACCAGCAGAGACGCCGAAGCCTCCTACGAGCAGTACTTC. This translates into CATSRDAEASYEQYF. The full variable domain, in which reference TRBV15 and TRBJ2-7 provide the parts outside the CDR3, is DAMVIQNPRYQVTQFGKPVTLSCSQTLNHNVMYWYQQKSSQAPKLLFHYYDKDFNNEADTPDNFQSRRPNTSFCFLDIRSPGLGDTAMYLCATSRDAEASYEQYFGPGTRLTVT.

The V gene is TRBV28, the J gene TRBJ1-2; 8 bases fit TRBD1. The CDR3 is made up of 14 amino acids. Germline V gives CDR1 MDHEN, CDR2 SYDVKM. Trimming at V came to 2 bases and at J to 4 bases, leaving 3 bases not matched to a gene. CDR3 DNA sequence: TGTGCCAGCAGTTTAGGCAGGGGGCTCTATGGCTACACCTTC. Its translation is CASSLGRGLYGYTF.

The chain carries TRBV5-1 and TRBJ2-3; 12 bases fit TRBD2. V gave up 4 bases and J gave up 6 bases; unmatched junction bases: 6. CDR1 is SGHRS, CDR2 YFSETQ, per germline. The CDR3 totals 15 residues. The CDR3 is CASSPTSGGVDTQYF. In nucleotides, the CDR3 is TGCGCCAGCAGCCCGACTAGCGGGGGCGTTGATACGCAGTATTTT. The full variable domain, rest sourced from reference TRBV5-1 and TRBJ2-3, is KAGVTQTPRYLIKTRGQQVTLSCSPISGHRSVSWYQQTPGQGLQFLFEYFSETQRNKGNFPGRFSGRQFSNSRSEMNVSTLELGDSALYLCASSPTSGGVDTQYFGPGTRLTVL.

The rearrangement uses TRBV6-5 and TRBJ2-3; D may be TRBD2 (6 bases). This CDR3 comprises 15 residues. Deletions cut 4 bases from V and 2 bases from J, with 13 bases between. The germline V gene has CDR1 MNHEY and CDR2 SVGAGI. The CDR3 sequence is CASSFGGVDTDTQYF. The CDR3, as DNA: TGTGCCAGCAGTTTCGGGGGAGTCGACACAGATACGCAGTATTTT.

The V and J genes are TRBV28 and TRBJ1-2; 11 positions agree with TRBD1. Germline V gene lookup returns CDR1 MDHEN and CDR2 SYDVKM. The trim removed 4 bases at V and 4 bases at J, leaving 11 bases unmatched. CDR3 size: 17 residues. CDR3 amino acids: CASSSGQGARRSYGYTF. CDR3 sequence (DNA): TGTGCCAGCAGTTCAGGACAGGGGGCGCGGAGGAGCTATGGCTACACCTTC.

Comments on this clone: Its ends do not fully match the called genes, so a read error is possible. The genes are TRBV3-1 (or the pseudogene TRBV3-2) and TRBJ1-1; the D gene is possibly TRBD1 (6 bases). The CDR3 covers 12 residues. Germline values: CDR1 LGHDT, CDR2 YNNKEL (reference sequence). In DNA, the CDR3 is TGTGCCAGCAGTCAAGCAGGGGCCGGAGCTTTCTTT. It yields the protein CASSQAGAGAFF.

This chain connects TRBV5-1 to TRBJ1-3; 8 bases align to TRBD1. The CDR3 runs to 17 residues. Trimming removed 0 bases from V and 1 base from J; junction bases left unmatched: 6. Germline CDR1 and CDR2: SGHRS and YFSETQ. The CDR3 DNA reads as TGCGCCAGCAGCTTGGGTCAGGGGGCGCTTTCTGGAAACACCATATATTTT. This codes for CASSLGQGALSGNTIYF.

The chain carries TRBV7-7 and TRBJ2-3; D remains ambiguous. The CDR3 has 14 residues. Germline V gives CDR1 SSHAT, CDR2 FNYEAQ (reference sequence). The V end was cut by 1 base, the J end by 0 bases, with 5 bases between. This chain's CDR3 is CASSLGLSTDTQYF. The CDR3 DNA reads TGTGCCAGCAGCTTAGGACTTAGCACAGATACGCAGTATTTT.

J is TRBJ2-1 and V is TRBV19; TRBD2 might be the D (5 bases). Germline V gene sequence: CDR1 LNHDA, CDR2 SQIVND (reference sequence). Trimming left V 0 bases short and J 4 bases short, with 28 bases between. The CDR3 contains 21 residues. The CDR3 loop reads CASSIDLEVPLSPMPYNEQFF. The CDR3 region has the DNA TGTGCCAGTAGTATAGATCTGGAGGTTCCCCTATCCCCAATGCCTTACAATGAGCAGTTCTTC.

This clone was seen a few times. J is TRBJ1-5 and V is TRBV19; possible D gene TRBD1, 5 bases. The germline CDR1 and CDR2 sequences are LNHDA and SQIVND (reference sequence). The CDR3 extends over 13 amino acids. V lost 4 bases, J lost 9 bases, and 13 bases lay in between. CDR3 residues: CASSKTVNRPQHF. The DNA of the CDR3 is TGTGCCAGTAGTAAGACAGTGAATAGGCCCCAGCATTTT.

The CDR3 here is CATSKAGGIDTQYF. In nucleotides, the CDR3 is TGTGCCACCAGTAAGGCGGGAGGAATAGATACGCAGTATTTT. The chain uses TRBV24-1 and TRBJ2-3, with 8 positions matching TRBD2. Germline trimming cut 6 bases from V and 5 bases from J; bases unmatched to any gene: 6. There are 14 residues in the CDR3. CDR1 and CDR2 from the germline V gene are KGHDR and SFDVKD.

This chain joins TRBV4-1 and TRBJ2-4; D unresolved. Per the germline V gene, CDR1 is MGHRA and CDR2 is YSYEKL. Trimming pared 3 bases from V and 0 bases from J, leaving 6 bases between. This CDR3 comprises 14 residues. CDR3 region: CASSQIVAKNIQYF. CDR3 coding DNA: TGCGCCAGCAGCCAGATAGTAGCCAAAAACATTCAGTACTTC.

The rearrangement joins TRBV3-1 (or the pseudogene TRBV3-2) to TRBJ2-2, with unresolved D. Germline-derived CDR1 and CDR2 are LGHDT and YNNKEL (reference sequence). CDR3 size: 15 residues. The V gene lost 1 base and the J gene lost 1 base, with 7 bases spanning the gap. The CDR3 DNA reads TGTGCCAGCAGCCAAGTTTTGCGGAACACCGGGGAGCTGTTTTTT. Its protein product is CASSQVLRNTGELFF.

The chain couples TRBV15 to TRBJ1-2; D gene ambiguous. V was cut by 1 base and J by 3 bases, with 9 bases left in between. CDR1 and CDR2 (germline): LNHNV, YYDKDF (reference sequence). The CDR3 length is 14 residues. CDR3 nucleotide sequence: TGTGCCACCAGCAGAGTAGAGGTGGACTATGGCTACACCTTC. Its translation: CATSRVEVDYGYTF.

The rearrangement links TRBV6-4 to TRBJ1-6; no clear D. CDR3 length: 15 residues. V was shortened by 6 bases and J by 4 bases, with 13 bases between the two germline ends. Per the germline V gene, CDR1 is MRHNA and CDR2 is SNTAGT. The CDR3, as DNA: TGTGCCAGCAGCGACCGGGTCGGATATAATTCACCCCTCCACTTT. Amino acid sequence: CASSDRVGYNSPLHF.

The count of this clone is one. The rearrangement joins TRBV7-2 to TRBJ2-1; no firm D call. This CDR3 comprises 11 residues. V lost 5 bases and J 7 bases, leaving 6 bases between the germline ends. Germline loops: CDR1 SGHTA, CDR2 FQGNSA. The CDR3 bases are TGTGCCAGCAGCCCGCGGAATGAGCAGTTCTTC. Amino acids: CASSPRNEQFF.

This rearrangement joins TRBV5-1 to TRBJ1-1; possible D gene TRBD1, 5 bases. The germline CDR1 and CDR2 sequences are SGHRS and YFSETQ. V lost 4 bases to trimming and J lost 0 bases, with 16 bases between them. This CDR3 spans 16 amino acids. The CDR3 nucleotides are TGCGCCAGCAGCCCAGGCGGGGGGAGAATGAACACTGAAGCTTTCTTT. This codes for CASSPGGGRMNTEAFF.

The V call is TRBV4-3, the J call TRBJ1-1, with 7 positions matching TRBD1. The CDR3 consists of 14 residues. The V gene end was trimmed by 4 bases and the J gene end by 4 bases; junction bases not matched to a gene: 6. The germline gives CDR1 LGHNA, CDR2 YSLEER. The CDR3 spells CASSRAGGATEAFF. The CDR3 DNA sequence: TGCGCCAGCAGCCGAGCAGGGGGTGCCACTGAAGCTTTCTTT.

The chain uses TRBV5-6 and TRBJ2-1; 7 positions agree with TRBD1. CDR1 SGHDT and CDR2 YYEEEE come from the germline V gene. V lost 4 bases to trimming and J lost 10 bases; unmatched junction nucleotides: 8. This CDR3 comprises 13 residues. The CDR3 spells CASSPPGGKEQFF. CDR3 sequence (DNA): TGTGCCAGCAGCCCTCCAGGGGGAAAAGAGCAGTTCTTC.

The V call is TRBV4-1, the J call TRBJ2-5; TRBD2 agrees at 14 bases. V lost 4 bases to trimming and J lost 3 bases; unmatched junction nucleotides: 7. This CDR3 is 17 amino acids long. Germline-derived CDR1 and CDR2 are MGHRA and YSYEKL. The CDR3 loop is CASSPLPGLAGEETQYF. CDR3 nucleotide sequence: TGCGCCAGCAGCCCCCTTCCGGGACTAGCGGGAGAAGAGACCCAGTACTTC.

The chain links TRBV5-1 to TRBJ1-4; TRBD1 is a possible D gene (5 bases). The CDR3 loop spans 16 amino acids. The ends were cut back, 6 bases at V and 7 bases at J, with 22 bases in the middle. Per the germline V gene, CDR1 is SGHRS and CDR2 is YFSETQ. CDR3 loop: CASTPGPQGQAEKLFF. CDR3 sequence (DNA): TGCGCCAGCACTCCTGGCCCCCAGGGTCAGGCTGAAAAACTGTTTTTT.

The rearrangement links TRBV25-1 to TRBJ1-5; D may be TRBD1 (5 bases). Germline V gene sequence: CDR1 MGHDK, CDR2 SYGVNS. The CDR3 has 14 amino acids. V was trimmed by 3 bases and J by 8 bases, leaving 14 bases between them. The CDR3 region is CASSDPGTGKPQHF. The DNA of the CDR3 is TGTGCCAGCAGTGATCCGGGGACTGGGAAGCCCCAGCATTTT. The variable domain in full, completed from reference TRBV25-1 and TRBJ1-5, reads EADIYQTPRYLVIGTGKKITLECSQTMGHDKMYWYQQDPGMELHLIHYSYGVNSTEKGDLSSESTVSRIRTEHFPLTLESARPSHTSQYLCASSDPGTGKPQHFGDGTRLSIL.

This clone is a singleton in its sample. The rearrangement links TRBV2 to TRBJ2-7; the match to TRBD1 covers 8 bases. This CDR3 has 15 residues. The germline CDR1 and CDR2 sequences are SNHLY and FYNNEI. The trim removed 3 bases at V and 4 bases at J, leaving 8 bases unmatched. The CDR3 coding sequence is TGTGCCAGCAGTGATCGGCAGGGGGCTATGTACGAGCAGTACTTC. This codes for CASSDRQGAMYEQYF.

This rearrangement joins TRBV6-5 to TRBJ1-5; possible D gene TRBD1, 6 bases. Trimming shortened V by 4 bases and J by 0 bases, and 13 bases separated the two germline ends. Looked up from germline, CDR1 is MNHEY and CDR2 is SVGAGI. The CDR3 length is 16 residues. The CDR3 sequence: CASSSLRQASNQPQHF. The CDR3 DNA reads TGTGCCAGCAGTTCTCTGCGACAGGCTAGCAATCAGCCCCAGCATTTT.

The chain combines TRBV7-2 with TRBJ2-3; 7 positions match TRBD1. J was trimmed by 3 bases and V by 5 bases; bases with no gene match: 8. The CDR3 sequence is 15 residues long. CDR1 and CDR2 (germline): SGHTA, FQGNSA. CDR3 region: CASSHRQGSTDTQYF. In DNA, the CDR3 is TGTGCCAGCAGCCACCGACAGGGTTCGACAGATACGCAGTATTTT.

This chain uses TRBV6-1 with TRBJ1-6; no reliable D call. Trimming took 3 bases from V and 0 from J, leaving 9 bases between them. The germline CDR1 and CDR2 sequences are MNHNS and SASEGT. CDR3 size: 16 residues. This CDR3 is CASSDWASSYNSPLHF. Here the CDR3 DNA reads TGTGCCAGCAGTGATTGGGCGAGCTCCTATAATTCACCCCTCCACTTT.

The chain joins TRBV3-1 (or the pseudogene TRBV3-2) to TRBJ2-7, with TRBD2 matching 11 bases. The CDR3 is made up of 14 amino acids. Germline CDR1 and CDR2: LGHDT and YNNKEL (reference sequence). The J segment lost 2 bases and the V segment lost 5 bases, leaving 2 bases of the junction unmatched. The chain's CDR3 is CASSRLAGTYEQYF. The CDR3 region has the DNA TGTGCCAGCAGCAGACTAGCGGGAACCTACGAGCAGTACTTC.